This section outlines one TCR beta chain sequence together with its context. It has no known antigen specificity. Base qualities are missing; no much larger clone stands one base away. The germline V gene provides CDR1 ENHRY and CDR2 SYGVKD. The CDR3 measures 15 amino acids from cysteine to phenylalanine. This entry keeps only the CDR3 DNA: 45 bases, framed from base 1. After removal of 4 bases from V and 5 bases from J, the junction retains 1 base not matched to a gene. The CDR3 regions of human TCRbeta chains were analyzed by immunosequencing. The authors processed their data as follows. TCRs in the repertoires were compared against a reference library of SARS-CoV-2-specific TCRs that had been generated with the MIRA antigen-specificity platform. Breadth was defined as the fraction of unique TCRs that were SARS-CoV-2-associated. Depth was defined as the fraction of total T cells that were SARS-CoV-2-associated. Using the MIRA data, each spike-specific TCR was mapped to the spike region that the TCR reacts to and placed in a CD4 or CD8 class. Log10-transformed breadth and depth values were compared by one-way ANOVA with Sidak's multiple comparisons tests. The source is immuneACCESS, and TCRdb retained only in-frame sequences with V and J called. Part of the clones is not carried over; for the studies checked, unresolved V genes explain less than half of this, and the remainder is unexplained. The V and J calls and the clone size are those of that table, but D and trimming were determined from the DNA. The sample contains about 150,000 clones, approximately 85% of them found a single time. Under 9.5% of the sample lies in the top ten.

The data originate from a study of T cell responses to AZD1222 COVID-19 vaccine (dated by TCRdb to 2020 to 2023). For the wider study: Because spike-specific TCR depth and breadth did not differ between the two schedules, AZD1222 recipients who got a second dose at roughly 4 weeks were pooled with those who got a second dose at roughly 12 weeks. TCR sequencing was performed for roughly 250 trial participants, of whom about 210 were given two doses of AZD1222 and approximately 25 were given two doses of MenACWY control vaccine. Trial participants were enrolled into age subgroups of 18-55, 56-69 and 70-plus years, which contained 148, 28 and 57 TCR-sequenced participants, respectively.

Here is what the overall study found, with its caveats: Only five or six AZD1222 recipients were SARS-CoV-2 seropositive at baseline, limiting conclusions about previously exposed vaccinees. The 56-69-year group was small, and its depth increase did not reach significance, likely because of low power. Nearly half of unique spike-specific TCRs reportedly recognized epitopes outside regions mutated in the B.1.351 and B.1.1.7 variants. Because no day 14 peak-response samples were available, repertoires were characterized only after the peak T cell response. Participants were mostly white British, with more females than males. The authors suggested clonal diversity may have been underestimated. The vaccine-associated CD4 TCRs covered the entire spike protein, and the dominant responses fell in regions 160-218 and 743-854. After two AZD1222 doses, spike-specific TCR breadth and depth were significantly higher than at day 0 and than in MenACWY recipients.

Interpreted using the paper, the time point label stands for: baseline before first vaccination. Samples from vaccinated people were obtained from the UK trials COV001 and COV002, which included a single-blind randomized controlled phase 2/3 trial of AZD1222 (ChAdOx1 nCoV-19) in healthy adults. Trial participant PBMC samples were collected at day 0 and day 28 after the second dose for TCRbeta chain sequencing. The sample consisted of peripheral blood, taken on day 0 of AZD1222 vaccination. The chain was built from TRBV10-3 and TRBJ2-3; 15 bases in between match TRBD2. The sequence was collected from an adult in good health. DNA sequence: TGTGCCATCAGTGGGACTAGCGGGAGGGAAGATACGCAGTATTTT. The encoded protein is CAISGTSGREDTQYF.